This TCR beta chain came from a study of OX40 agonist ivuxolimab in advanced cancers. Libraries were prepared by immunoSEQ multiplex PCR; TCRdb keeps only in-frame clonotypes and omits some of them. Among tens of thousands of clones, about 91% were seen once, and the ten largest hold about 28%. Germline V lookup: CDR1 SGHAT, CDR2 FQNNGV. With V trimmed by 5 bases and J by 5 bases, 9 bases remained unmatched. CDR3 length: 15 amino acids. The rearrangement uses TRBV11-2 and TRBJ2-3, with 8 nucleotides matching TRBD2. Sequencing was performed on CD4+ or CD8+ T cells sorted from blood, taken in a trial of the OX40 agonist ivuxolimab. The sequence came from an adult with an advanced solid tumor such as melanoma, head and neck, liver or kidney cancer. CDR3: CASSTSGGVQDTQYF. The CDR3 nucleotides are TGTGCCAGCAGCACCTCGGGAGGGGTGCAAGATACGCAGTATTTT.